This T cell receptor beta chain was sequenced in a study of vaccination and CD4 T cells after COVID-19. As for the study in general: Stimulation used overlapping spike peptides from SARS-CoV-2, HCoV-NL63, HCoV-OC43 and HCoV-229E.

This clonotype was seen only a few times. Antigen unknown. Researchers used the Oncomine TCR Beta short-read assay to sequence DNA from cultured CD4+ T cells. TCRdb called the PCR reads again in MiXCR, with one record for every CDR3 protein. The table includes approximately 15,000 distinct CDR3 sequences, about 50% detected once. The sample's treatment: roughly ten-day PBMC culture with coronavirus spike peptide pools or control peptides (ViraFEST assay). CDR3 length equals 14 residues. With 6 bases removed from V and 4 bases from J, the gap between germline ends came to 12 bases. Germline CDR1 reads LNHDA; CDR2 reads SQIVND (reference sequence).

Input material: CD4+ T cells from blood, cultured in vitro. The receptor's source is a human donor who had recovered from COVID-19. The rearrangement joins TRBV19 to TRBJ2-2; D not certain. CDR3 amino acids: CASSWPMATGELFF. The DNA of the CDR3 is TGTGCCAGTAGCTGGCCTATGGCCACCGGGGAGCTGTTTTTT.